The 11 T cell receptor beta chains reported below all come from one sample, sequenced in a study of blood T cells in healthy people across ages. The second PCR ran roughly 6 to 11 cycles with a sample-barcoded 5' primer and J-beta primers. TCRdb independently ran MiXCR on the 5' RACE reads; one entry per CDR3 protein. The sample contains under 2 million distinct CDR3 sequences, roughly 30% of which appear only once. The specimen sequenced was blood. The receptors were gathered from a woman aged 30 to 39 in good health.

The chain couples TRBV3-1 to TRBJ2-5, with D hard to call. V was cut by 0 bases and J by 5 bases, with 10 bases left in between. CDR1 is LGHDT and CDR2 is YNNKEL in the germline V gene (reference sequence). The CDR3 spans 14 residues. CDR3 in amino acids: CASSQDRPDETQYF. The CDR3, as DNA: TGTGCCAGCAGCCAAGATCGGCCAGACGAGACCCAGTACTTC.

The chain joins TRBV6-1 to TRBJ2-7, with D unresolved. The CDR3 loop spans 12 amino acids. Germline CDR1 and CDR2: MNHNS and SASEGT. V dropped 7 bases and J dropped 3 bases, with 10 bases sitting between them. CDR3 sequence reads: CASTGSGYEQYF. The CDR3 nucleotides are TGTGCCAGCACCGGATCAGGCTACGAGCAGTACTTC.

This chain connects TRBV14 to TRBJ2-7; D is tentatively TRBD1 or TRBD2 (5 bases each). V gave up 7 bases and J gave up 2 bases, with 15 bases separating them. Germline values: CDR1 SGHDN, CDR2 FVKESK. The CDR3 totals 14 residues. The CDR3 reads CASNPRTGPYEQYV. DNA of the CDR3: TGTGCCAGCAACCCCCGGACGGGGCCCTACGAGCAGTACGTC.

CDR3 in DNA: TGTGCCAGCAGAAAATCAATCCCCAGACAGGGAAGGGAAAAAGAGACCCAGTACTTC. Translated: CASRKSIPRQGREKETQYF. The chain links TRBV7-8 to TRBJ2-5, with TRBD1 matching over 7 bases. CDR3 length equals 19 residues. Germline-derived CDR1 and CDR2 are SGHVS and FQNEAQ. The V segment lost 6 bases and the J segment 3 bases; nucleotides outside the gene matches: 22.

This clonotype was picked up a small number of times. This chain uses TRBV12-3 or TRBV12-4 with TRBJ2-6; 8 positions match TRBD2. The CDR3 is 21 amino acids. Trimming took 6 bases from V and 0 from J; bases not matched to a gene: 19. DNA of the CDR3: TGTGCCAGCAGCCACCAAGGGACACTCGGGAGGGCCCTCTCTGGGGCCAACGTCCTGACTTTC. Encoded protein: CASSHQGTLGRALSGANVLTF.

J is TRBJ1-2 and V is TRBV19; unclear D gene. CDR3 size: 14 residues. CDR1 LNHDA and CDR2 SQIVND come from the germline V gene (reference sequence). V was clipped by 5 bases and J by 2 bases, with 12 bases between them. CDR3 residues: CASSSGLENYGYTF. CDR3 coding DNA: TGTGCCAGTAGTTCGGGTCTGGAAAACTATGGCTACACCTTC.

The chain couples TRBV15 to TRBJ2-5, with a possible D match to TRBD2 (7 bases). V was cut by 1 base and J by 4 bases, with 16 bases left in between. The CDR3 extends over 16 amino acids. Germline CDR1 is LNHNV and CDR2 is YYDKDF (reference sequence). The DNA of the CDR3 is TGTGCCACCAGCAGAGTAAGGGGGGGGGACCGAGAGACCCAGTACTTC. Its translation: CATSRVRGGDRETQYF.

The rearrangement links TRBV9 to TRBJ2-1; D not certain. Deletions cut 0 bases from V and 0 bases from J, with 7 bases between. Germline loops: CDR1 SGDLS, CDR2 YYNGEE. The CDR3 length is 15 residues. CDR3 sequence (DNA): TGTGCCAGCAGCGTAGAGGATAACTCCTACAATGAGCAGTTCTTC. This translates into CASSVEDNSYNEQFF.

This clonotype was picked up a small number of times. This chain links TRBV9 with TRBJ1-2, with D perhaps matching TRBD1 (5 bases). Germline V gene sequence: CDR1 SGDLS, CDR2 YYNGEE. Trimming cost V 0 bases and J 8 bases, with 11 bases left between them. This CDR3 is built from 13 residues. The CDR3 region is CASSVVKGSGYTF. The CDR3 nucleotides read TGTGCCAGCAGCGTAGTCAAGGGGTCGGGCTACACCTTC. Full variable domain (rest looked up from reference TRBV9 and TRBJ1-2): DSGVTQTPKHLITATGQRVTLRCSPRSGDLSVYWYQQSLDQGLQFLIQYYNGEERAKGNILERFSAQQFPDLHSELNLSSLELGDSALYFCASSVVKGSGYTFGSGTRLTVV.

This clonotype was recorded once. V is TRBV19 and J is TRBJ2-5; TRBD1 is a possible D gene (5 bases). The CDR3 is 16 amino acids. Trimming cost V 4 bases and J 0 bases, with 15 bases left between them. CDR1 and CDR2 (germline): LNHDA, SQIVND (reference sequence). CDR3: CASSNPTELYQETQYF. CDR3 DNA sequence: TGTGCCAGTAGTAACCCGACAGAACTGTACCAAGAGACCCAGTACTTC.

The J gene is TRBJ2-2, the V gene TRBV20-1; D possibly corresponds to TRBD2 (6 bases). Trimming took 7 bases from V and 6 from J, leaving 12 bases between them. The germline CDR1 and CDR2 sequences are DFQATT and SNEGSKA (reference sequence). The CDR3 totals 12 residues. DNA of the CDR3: TGCAGTGGCCAGGGAGGTCCCGGGGAGCTGTTTTTT. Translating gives CSGQGGPGELFF.